This TCR beta chain derives from a study of response to subunit inactivated influenza vaccine. Notes on the study in general: The authors put forward the suggestion that each seasonal influenza vaccination may bring in only a limited number of new T cells.

TCRdb reanalysed the RT-PCR reads using MiXCR and keeps one entry per CDR3 protein. The sample has a few hundred thousand distinct CDR3 sequences, around 22% seen once; the top ten hold 10%. About this clonotype itself: Its antigen is still unknown.

Germline lookup yields CDR1 MNHEY and CDR2 SMNVEV (reference sequence). V was clipped by 4 bases and J by 4 bases, with 16 bases between them. The CDR3 covers 15 residues. The sequences come from PBMCs from blood, collected less than 22 months after vaccination. V gene TRBV27 combines with J gene TRBJ1-2; D ambiguous. The receptor comes from a man in his fifties or sixties who received an inactivated influenza vaccine. The CDR3 loop is CASSYARPTGYGYTF. CDR3 nucleotides: TGTGCCAGCAGTTACGCTAGACCGACGGGCTATGGCTACACCTTC.